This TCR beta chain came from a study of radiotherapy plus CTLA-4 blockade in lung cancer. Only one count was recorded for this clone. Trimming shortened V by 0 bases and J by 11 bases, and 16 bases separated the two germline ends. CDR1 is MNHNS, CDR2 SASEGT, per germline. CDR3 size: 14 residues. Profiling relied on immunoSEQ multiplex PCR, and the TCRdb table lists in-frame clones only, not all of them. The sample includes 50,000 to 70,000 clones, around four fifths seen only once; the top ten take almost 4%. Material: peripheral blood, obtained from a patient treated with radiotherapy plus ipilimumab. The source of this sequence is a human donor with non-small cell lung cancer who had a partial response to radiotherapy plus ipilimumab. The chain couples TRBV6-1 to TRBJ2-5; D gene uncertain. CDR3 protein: CASSEAFRLTEQYF. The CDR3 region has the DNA TGTGCCAGCAGTGAAGCGTTTAGGCTAACAGAGCAGTACTTC.